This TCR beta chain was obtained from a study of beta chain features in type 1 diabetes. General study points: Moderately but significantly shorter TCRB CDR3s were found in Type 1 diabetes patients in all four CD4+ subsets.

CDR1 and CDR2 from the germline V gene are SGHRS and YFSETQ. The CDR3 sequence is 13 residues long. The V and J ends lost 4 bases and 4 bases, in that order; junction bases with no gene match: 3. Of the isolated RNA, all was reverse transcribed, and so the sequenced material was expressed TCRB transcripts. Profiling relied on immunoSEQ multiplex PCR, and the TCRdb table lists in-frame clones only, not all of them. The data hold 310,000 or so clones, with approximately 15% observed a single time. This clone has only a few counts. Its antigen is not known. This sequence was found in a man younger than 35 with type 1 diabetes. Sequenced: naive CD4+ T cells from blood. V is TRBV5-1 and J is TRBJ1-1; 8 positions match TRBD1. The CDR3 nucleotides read TGCGCCAGCAGCAGGACAGGGATCACTGAAGCTTTCTTT. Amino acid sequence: CASSRTGITEAFF.